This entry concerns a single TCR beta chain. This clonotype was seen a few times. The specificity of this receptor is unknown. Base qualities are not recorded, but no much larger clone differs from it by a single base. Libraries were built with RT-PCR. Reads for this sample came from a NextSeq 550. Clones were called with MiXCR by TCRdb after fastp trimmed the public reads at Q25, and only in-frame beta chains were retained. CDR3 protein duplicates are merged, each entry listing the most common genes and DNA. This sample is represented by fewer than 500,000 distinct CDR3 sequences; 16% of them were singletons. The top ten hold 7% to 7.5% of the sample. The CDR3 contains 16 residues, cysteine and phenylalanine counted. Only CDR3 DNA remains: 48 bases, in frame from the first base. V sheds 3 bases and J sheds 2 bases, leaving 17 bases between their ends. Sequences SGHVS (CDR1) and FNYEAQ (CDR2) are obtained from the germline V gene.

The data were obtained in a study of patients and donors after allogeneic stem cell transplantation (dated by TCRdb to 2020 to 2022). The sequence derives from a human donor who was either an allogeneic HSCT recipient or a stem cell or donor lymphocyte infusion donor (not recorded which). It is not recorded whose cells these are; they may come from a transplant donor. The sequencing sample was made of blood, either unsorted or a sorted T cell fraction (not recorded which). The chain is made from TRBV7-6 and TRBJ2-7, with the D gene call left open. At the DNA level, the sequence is TGTGCCAGCAGCTTGCTCCCCAGCCAGGCAACCTACGAGCAGTACTTC. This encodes CASSLLPSQATYEQYF.